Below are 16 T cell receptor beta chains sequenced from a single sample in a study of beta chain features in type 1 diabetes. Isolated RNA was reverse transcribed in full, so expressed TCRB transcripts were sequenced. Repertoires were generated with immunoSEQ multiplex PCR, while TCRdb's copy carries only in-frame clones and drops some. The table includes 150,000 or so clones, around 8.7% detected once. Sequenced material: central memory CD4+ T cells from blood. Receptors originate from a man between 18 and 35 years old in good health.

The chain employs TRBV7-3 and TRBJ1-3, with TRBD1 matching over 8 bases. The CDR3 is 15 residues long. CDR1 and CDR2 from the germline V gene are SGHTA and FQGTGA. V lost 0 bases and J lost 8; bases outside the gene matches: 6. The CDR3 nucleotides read TGTGCCAGCAGCTTAACGGGACAGGAGGGGGACACCATATATTTT. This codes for CASSLTGQEGDTIYF.

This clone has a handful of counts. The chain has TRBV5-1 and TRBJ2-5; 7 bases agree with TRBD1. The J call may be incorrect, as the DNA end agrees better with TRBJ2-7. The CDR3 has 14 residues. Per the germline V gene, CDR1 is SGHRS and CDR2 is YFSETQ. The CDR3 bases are TGCGCCAGCAGCCAAACAGGGGTCAACTACGAGCAGTACTTC. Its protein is CASSQTGVNYEQYF.

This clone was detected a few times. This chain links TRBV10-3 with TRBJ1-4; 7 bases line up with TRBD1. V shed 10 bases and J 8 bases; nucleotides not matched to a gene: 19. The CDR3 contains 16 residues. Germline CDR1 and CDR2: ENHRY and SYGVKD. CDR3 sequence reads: CATKAEIRGQIEKLFF. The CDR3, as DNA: TGTGCCACTAAGGCCGAAATTCGGGGACAGATCGAAAAACTGTTTTTT.

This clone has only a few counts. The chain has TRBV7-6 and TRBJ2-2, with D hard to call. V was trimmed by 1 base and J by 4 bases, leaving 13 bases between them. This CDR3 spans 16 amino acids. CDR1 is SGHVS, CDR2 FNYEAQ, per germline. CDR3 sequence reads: CASSLDARATTGELFF. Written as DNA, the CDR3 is TGTGCCAGCAGCTTAGACGCTAGAGCGACCACCGGGGAGCTGTTTTTT.

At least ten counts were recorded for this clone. CDR3 coding DNA: TGTGCCAGTAGTATATTGGGACAGCCCTATGGCTACACCTTC. Its translation is CASSILGQPYGYTF. The V gene is TRBV19, the J gene TRBJ1-2; 7 bases agree with TRBD1. CDR3 length: 14 amino acids. Germline CDR1 reads LNHDA; CDR2 reads SQIVND (reference sequence). Trimming cost V 2 bases and J 4 bases; bases outside gene matches: 4.

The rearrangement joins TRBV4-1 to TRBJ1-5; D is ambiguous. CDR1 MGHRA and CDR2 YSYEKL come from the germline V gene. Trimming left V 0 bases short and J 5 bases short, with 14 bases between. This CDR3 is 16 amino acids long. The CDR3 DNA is TGCGCCAGCAGCCAAGATCTCGGTAGCCGATATCAGCCCCAGCATTTT. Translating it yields CASSQDLGSRYQPQHF.

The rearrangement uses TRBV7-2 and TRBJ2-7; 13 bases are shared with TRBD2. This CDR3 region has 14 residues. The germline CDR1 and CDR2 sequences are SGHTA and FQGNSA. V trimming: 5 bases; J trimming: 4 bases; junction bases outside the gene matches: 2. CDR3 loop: CASSVTSGGYEQYF. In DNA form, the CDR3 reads TGTGCCAGCAGCGTGACTAGCGGGGGGTACGAGCAGTACTTC.

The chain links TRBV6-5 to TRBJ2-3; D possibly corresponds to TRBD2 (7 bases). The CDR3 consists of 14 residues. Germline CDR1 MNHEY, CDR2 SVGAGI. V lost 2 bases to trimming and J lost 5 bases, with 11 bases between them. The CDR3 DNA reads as TGTGCCAGCAGTTACGGGGGGGCGGAAGATACGCAGTATTTT. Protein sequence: CASSYGGAEDTQYF.

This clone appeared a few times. The CDR3 DNA sequence: TGTGCCAGCAACCAATGGCGGGGGGTCCTCTACGAGCAGTACTTC. Its translation is CASNQWRGVLYEQYF. V gene TRBV5-4 combines with J gene TRBJ2-7, with 8 bases aligning to TRBD2. The CDR3 has 15 amino acids. The V gene's germline CDR1 is SGHNT and CDR2 YYREEE (reference sequence). The V gene end was trimmed by 6 bases and the J gene end by 3 bases; junction bases not matched to a gene: 11.

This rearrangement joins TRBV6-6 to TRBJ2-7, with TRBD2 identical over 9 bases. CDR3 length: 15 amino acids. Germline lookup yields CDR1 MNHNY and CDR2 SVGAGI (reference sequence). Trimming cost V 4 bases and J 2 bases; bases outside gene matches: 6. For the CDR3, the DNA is TGTGCCAGCAGTTCGGCTAGCGGGAACACCTACGAGCAGTACTTC. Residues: CASSSASGNTYEQYF.

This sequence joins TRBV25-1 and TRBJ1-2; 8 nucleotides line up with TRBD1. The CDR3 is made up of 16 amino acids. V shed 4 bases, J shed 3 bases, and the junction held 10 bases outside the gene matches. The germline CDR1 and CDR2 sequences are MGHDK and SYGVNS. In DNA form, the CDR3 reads TGTGCCAGCAGTGGTATGAATCTGGGACAGGACTATGGCTACACCTTC. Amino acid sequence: CASSGMNLGQDYGYTF.

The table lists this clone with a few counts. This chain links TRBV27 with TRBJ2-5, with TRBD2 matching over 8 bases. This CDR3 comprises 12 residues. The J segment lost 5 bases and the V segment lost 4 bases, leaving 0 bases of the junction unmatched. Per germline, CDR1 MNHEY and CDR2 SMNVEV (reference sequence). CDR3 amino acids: CASSSGGETQYF. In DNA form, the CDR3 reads TGTGCCAGCAGTTCGGGGGGGGAGACCCAGTACTTC.

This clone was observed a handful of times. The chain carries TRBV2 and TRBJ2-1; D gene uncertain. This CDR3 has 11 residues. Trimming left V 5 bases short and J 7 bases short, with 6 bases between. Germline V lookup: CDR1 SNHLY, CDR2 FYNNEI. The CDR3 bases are TGTGCCAGCAGTCCTAGTAATGAGCAGTTCTTC. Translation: CASSPSNEQFF.

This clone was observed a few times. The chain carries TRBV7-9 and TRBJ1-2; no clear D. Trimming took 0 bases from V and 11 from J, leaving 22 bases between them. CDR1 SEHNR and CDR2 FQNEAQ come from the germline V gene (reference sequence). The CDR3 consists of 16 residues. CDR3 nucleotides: TGTGCCAGCAGCTTAGCGTTTGGTGCAGGAACCTTTGATTACACCTTC. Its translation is CASSLAFGAGTFDYTF.

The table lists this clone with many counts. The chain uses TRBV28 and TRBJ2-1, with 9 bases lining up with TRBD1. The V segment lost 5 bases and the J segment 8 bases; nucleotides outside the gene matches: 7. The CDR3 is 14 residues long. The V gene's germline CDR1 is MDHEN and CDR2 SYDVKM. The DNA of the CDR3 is TGTGCCAGCAGTCCCGCGGACAGGGGCGATGAGCAGTTCTTC. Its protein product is CASSPADRGDEQFF. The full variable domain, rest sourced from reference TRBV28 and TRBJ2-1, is DVKVTQSSRYLVKRTGEKVFLECVQDMDHENMFWYRQDPGLGLRLIYFSYDVKMKEKGDIPEGYSVSREKKERFSLILESASTNQTSMYLCASSPADRGDEQFFGPGTRLTVL.

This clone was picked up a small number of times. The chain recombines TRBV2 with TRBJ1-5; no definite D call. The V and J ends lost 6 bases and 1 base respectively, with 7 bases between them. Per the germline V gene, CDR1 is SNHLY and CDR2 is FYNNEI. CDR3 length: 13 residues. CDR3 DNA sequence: TGTGCCAGCAGCACGGAGAGCAATCAGCCCCAGCATTTT. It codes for CASSTESNQPQHF.